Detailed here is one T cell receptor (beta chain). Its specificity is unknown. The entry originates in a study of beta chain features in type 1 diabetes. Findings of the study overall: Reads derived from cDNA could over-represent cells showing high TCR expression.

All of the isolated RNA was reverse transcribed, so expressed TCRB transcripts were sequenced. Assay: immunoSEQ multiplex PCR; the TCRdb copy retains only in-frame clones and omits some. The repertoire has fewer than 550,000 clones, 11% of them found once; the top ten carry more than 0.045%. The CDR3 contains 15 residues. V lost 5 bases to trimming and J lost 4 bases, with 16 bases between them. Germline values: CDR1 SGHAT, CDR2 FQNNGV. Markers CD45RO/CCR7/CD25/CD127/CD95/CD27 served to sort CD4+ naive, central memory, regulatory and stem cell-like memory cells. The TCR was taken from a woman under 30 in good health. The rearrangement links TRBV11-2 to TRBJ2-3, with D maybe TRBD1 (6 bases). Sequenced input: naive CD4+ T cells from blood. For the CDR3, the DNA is TGTGCCAGCAGCCAACAGGGCTCCCTCGCAGATACGCAGTATTTT. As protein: CASSQQGSLADTQYF.